This TCR beta chain is from a study of shared clonotypes between healthy human individuals. Study information: Each donor's CD4 naive and CD4 memory cells filled three plates apiece, CD8 naive two, and CD8 memory one. Study-wide results and caveats: Relative to memory subsets, naive subsets generally showed larger estimated richness. Relative to clonotypes present in all four donors, those not shared had lower generation probabilities.

Donors comprised healthy HIV-negative adults lacking recent acute infections or vaccinations. TCRdb's table, derived via immunoSEQ multiplex PCR, lists solely in-frame clones and lacks some. The table lists 1,500,000 or so clones, roughly 96% of them singletons. The sample holds one count of this clone. Its target is unknown. This sequence was found in a man aged 30 to 39 in good health. Input material: naive CD4+ T cells sorted from blood. Subset denoted: CD45RA+ positively selected.

DNA for the CDR3: TGTGCCAGCAGCTTAAACGAAAAAGGAAACACCATATATTTT. Translating gives CASSLNEKGNTIYF. V is TRBV7-9 and J is TRBJ1-3; D remains ambiguous. V lost 2 bases and J lost 4, with 9 bases in between. The CDR3 runs 14 residues. The germline V gene encodes CDR1 SEHNR and CDR2 FQNEAQ (reference sequence).